A selection of T cell receptor beta chains follows, all from one sample in a study of shared clonotypes between healthy human individuals. This table comes from immunoSEQ multiplex PCR, and its TCRdb copy is limited to in-frame clones, with some not included. There are around 2.3 million clones in the sample; approximately 95% occur only once, and around 0.13% lies in the top ten. The sequencing sample was made of naive CD4+ T cells sorted from blood. Source of these receptors: a man between 18 and 29 years old in good health. Both conserved end residues are trimmed from each CDR3.

>TRBJ2-5|TRBV6-4
ASSGREGETQY
>TRBJ2-2|TRBV7-9
ASSSGGTGELF
>TRBJ2-2|TRBV29-1
SVDRSNTGELF
>TRBJ2-3|TRBV30
AWQGQSTDTQY
>TRBJ2-7|TRBV5-1
ASSSTTRDSYEQY
>TRBJ2-7|TRBV18
ASSPGQGDEQY
>TRBJ2-7|TRBV2
ASSQDSYEQY
>TRBJ1-2|TRBV9
ASSVETGMDGYT
>TRBJ2-2|TRBV28
ASSHRTGVDTGELF
>TRBJ1-4|TRBV5-1
ASSLRGWDEKLF
>TRBJ1-1|TRBV7-8
ASSFEGRSTEAF
>TRBJ2-5|TRBV2
ASSERDKETQY
>TRBJ2-5|TRBV7-6
ASSLGSYQETQY
>TRBJ2-7|TRBV5-1
ASSCPYEQY
>TRBJ1-5|TRBV6-6
ASSRTYSNQPQH
>TRBJ2-3|TRBV7-3
ASSPGLASTDTQY
>TRBJ2-1|TRBV18
ASSLRRSGDNEQF
>TRBJ2-1|TRBV18
ASSHGTGNNEQF
>TRBJ2-1|TRBV29-1
SVEVSGVAYNEQF
>TRBJ2-7|TRBV27
ASSRAGGFNEQY
>TRBJ2-2|TRBV2
ASRQGQGFGELF
>TRBJ1-6|TRBV6-5
ASRIRGTGLSPLH